These 6 T cell receptor beta chains came from one sample sequenced in a study of blood T cells in healthy people across ages (dated by TCRdb to 2015 to 2017). Library preparation employed 5' RACE. These reads were obtained on an Illumina HiSeq 2500. A second about 7 to 12 cycle PCR used a sample-barcoded 5' primer and a J-beta primer mix. The public reads were reanalyzed by TCRdb: fastp trimming at Q25, MiXCR alignment, in-frame beta chains only. Each CDR3 protein appears once, grouped with its most common genes and DNA. The sample profile shows about 1 million distinct CDR3 sequences; under 30% of them were found once. The ten biggest clones cover about 0.8% of the sample. The same sample was also studied in work on T cells of mothers and their children.

Material: blood. The receptors were sampled from a girl between 2 and 10 years old in good health.

This sequence joins TRBV20-1 and TRBJ1-2; D gene unclear. V was shortened by 1 base and J by 1 base, with 13 bases between the two germline ends. This CDR3 comprises 15 residues. The germline CDR1 and CDR2 sequences are DFQATT and SNEGSKA (reference sequence). The CDR3 protein is CSARGWVVDNYGYTF. The CDR3 region has the DNA TGCAGTGCTAGAGGGTGGGTGGTCGATAACTATGGCTACACCTTC.

The chain is built from TRBV5-1 and TRBJ2-3; D is ambiguous. Germline V gene sequence: CDR1 SGHRS, CDR2 YFSETQ. The ends were cut back, 3 bases at V and 2 bases at J, with 10 bases in the middle. The CDR3 length is 14 residues. The CDR3 loop is CASSYPFDTDTQYF. CDR3 nucleotides: TGCGCCAGCAGCTACCCGTTTGACACAGATACGCAGTATTTT.

To note about this clonotype: An end of the junction does not agree with germline; a read error may underlie this. The chain joins TRBV7-2 to TRBJ2-2; 8 bases line up with TRBD1. CDR1 SGHTA and CDR2 FQGNSA come from the germline V gene. The CDR3 has 16 residues. The CDR3 bases are TGTGCCAGCAGCCAGACCCAGGGGGCGAATACCGGGGAGCTGTTTTTT. Its protein product is CASSQTQGANTGELFF.

As to this clonotype: This is likely a read error, given that the CDR3 carries no conserved phenylalanine or tryptophan at its end. V and J are TRBV24-1 and TRBJ2-7; possibly TRBD1 for D (6 bases). Germline-derived CDR1 and CDR2 are KGHDR and SFDVKD. V dropped 2 bases and J dropped 2 bases, with 15 bases sitting between them. CDR3 length: 16 residues. The CDR3 DNA follows: TGTGCCACCAGTGATTCAGAACAGGGAGAAACCTACGAGCAGTACCTC. Translation: CATSDSEQGETYEQYL.

CDR3 protein: CSAGASGANNEQFF. For the CDR3, the DNA is TGCAGCGCCGGGGCTAGCGGGGCCAACAATGAGCAGTTCTTC. The chain combines TRBV29-1 with TRBJ2-1, with TRBD2 identical over 9 bases. In germline, CDR1 is SQVTM, CDR2 ANQGSEA. Germline trimming cut 7 bases from V and 5 bases from J; bases unmatched to any gene: 9. The CDR3 runs to 14 residues.

This clonotype was observed a few times. The genes are TRBV9 and TRBJ2-5; 8 bases match TRBD1. The DNA end is a closer match to TRBJ2-1, so the J assignment may be wrong. The CDR3 has 12 amino acids. The V gene's germline CDR1 is SGDLS and CDR2 YYNGEE. The CDR3 coding sequence is TGTGCCAGCAGCACGACAGGGGTTGAGCAGTTCTTC. Its translation is CASSTTGVEQFF.